Here is one T cell receptor beta chain with its context. Reverse transcription of extracted RNA yielded cDNA, which provided the sequencing template. Profiled with immunoSEQ multiplex PCR; TCRdb holds only in-frame clones, not every one. The sample holds 140,000 to 150,000 clones, roughly three fifths seen once. This sample is drawn from a study of CD8+ T cells in alopecia areata. V was pared by 2 bases and J by 0 bases, with 7 bases between. CDR1 and CDR2 (germline): SGHTA, FQGNSA. The CDR3 has 14 residues. The V and J genes are TRBV7-2 and TRBJ1-2; D gene uncertain. The origin of this receptor is a human donor with alopecia areata. The starting material was CD4+ T cells sorted from blood, obtained at week 0. The DNA for the CDR3 is TGTGCCAGCAGCTTAAGTCCAGCTAACTATGGCTACACCTTC. This encodes CASSLSPANYGYTF.